These T cell receptor beta chains were read from a single sample in a study of regulatory T cells in long-lasting Graves disease. TCRdb redid the calling of the multiplex PCR reads with MiXCR, one entry per CDR3 protein. The repertoire holds 350,000 to 500,000 distinct CDR3 sequences, with 21% as singletons. Sequenced here: peripheral blood mononuclear cells (PBMCs), sampled when the disease was refractory, from a patient treated with antithyroid drugs. These receptors came from a female donor with Graves disease. The CDR3 runs from the conserved cysteine through the conserved F or W. The D gene is left open where the match is weak. Some rows have no size entry. The others give once, few or many, or a class for an expanded clone.

J gene | clone size | V gene | D gene | CDR3 DNA | CDR3 protein
TRBJ1-4 | many | TRBV7-9 | NA | TGTGCCAGCAGCTCACAGGCCCATCTCGACGGCGAAAAACTGTTTTTT | CASSSQAHLDGEKLFF
TRBJ1-1 | NA | TRBV3-1 | NA | TGTGCCAGCAGCCAAGCTTTACGAGTAGTTAGGACTGAAGCTTTCTTT | CASSQALRVVRTEAFF
TRBJ2-4 | many | TRBV28 | NA | TGTGCCAGCAGTCGCCGGCAATCTCAGTACTTC | CASSRRQSQYF
TRBJ2-7 | few | TRBV19 | NA | TGTGCCAGTAGTTTTGTCAGCGGCGAGCAGTACTTC | CASSFVSGEQYF
TRBJ2-2 | many | TRBV30 | NA | TGTGCCTGGTCGGGACACACGAACACCGGGGAGCTGTTTTTT | CAWSGHTNTGELFF
TRBJ2-1 | NA | TRBV19 | TRBD2 | TGTGCCAGTAGTACGGGAGGGGCCAATGAGCAGTTCTTC | CASSTGGANEQFF
TRBJ1-2 | many | TRBV28 | NA | TGTGCCAGCAGTTGGAGAGGAAAAGCTAACTATGGCTACACCTTC | CASSWRGKANYGYTF
TRBJ2-1 | NA | TRBV29-1 | TRBD1 | TGCAGCGTCGCCGGGACAGGGGGTCTCTGGGCTGAGCAGTTCTTC | CSVAGTGGLWAEQFF
TRBJ2-2 | many | TRBV5-1 | NA | TGCGCCAGCAGCTTGGGCTCCCACACCGGGGAGCTGTTTTTT | CASSLGSHTGELFF
TRBJ1-6 | NA | TRBV5-4 | NA | TGTGCCAGCCAGGCTTATAATTCACCCCTCCACTTT | CASQAYNSPLHF
TRBJ1-2 | NA | TRBV12-3/TRBV12-4 | TRBD1 | TGTGCCAGCAGGATGGACAGGACAATCTATGGCTACACCTTC | CASRMDRTIYGYTF
TRBJ2-1 | NA | TRBV28 | TRBD1 | TGTGCCAGCAGTTCACCCGGGACAGCCAGATACAATGAGCAGCTCTTC | CASSSPGTARYNEQLF
TRBJ2-3 | NA | TRBV7-2 | TRBD2 | TGTGCCAGCAGCCTGGGGGGGGGTGTGGGGCCAGATACGCAGTATTTT | CASSLGGGVGPDTQYF